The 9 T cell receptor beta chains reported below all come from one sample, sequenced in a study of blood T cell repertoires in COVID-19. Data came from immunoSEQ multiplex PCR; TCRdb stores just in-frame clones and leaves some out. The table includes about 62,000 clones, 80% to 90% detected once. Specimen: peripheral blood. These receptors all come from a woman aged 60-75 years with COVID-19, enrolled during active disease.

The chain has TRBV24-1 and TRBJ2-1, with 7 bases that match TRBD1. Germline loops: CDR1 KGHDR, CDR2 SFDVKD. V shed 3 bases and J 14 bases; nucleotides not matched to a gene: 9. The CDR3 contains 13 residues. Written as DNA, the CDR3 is TGTGCCACCAGTGATGTAAACCGGGACAGAAAGTTCTTC. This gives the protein CATSDVNRDRKFF.

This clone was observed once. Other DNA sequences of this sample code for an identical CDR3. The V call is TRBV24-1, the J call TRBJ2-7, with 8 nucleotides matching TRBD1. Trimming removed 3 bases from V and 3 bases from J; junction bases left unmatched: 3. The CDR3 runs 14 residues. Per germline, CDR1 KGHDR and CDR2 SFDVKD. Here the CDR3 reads CATSDAGTGYEQYF. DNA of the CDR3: TGTGCCACCAGTGATGCCGGGACAGGCTACGAGCAGTACTTC.

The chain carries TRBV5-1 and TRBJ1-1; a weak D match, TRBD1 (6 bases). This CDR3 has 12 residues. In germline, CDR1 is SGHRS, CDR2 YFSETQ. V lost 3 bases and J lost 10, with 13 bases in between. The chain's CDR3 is CASSWQGMGAFF. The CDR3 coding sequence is TGCGCCAGCAGCTGGCAGGGGATGGGAGCTTTCTTT.

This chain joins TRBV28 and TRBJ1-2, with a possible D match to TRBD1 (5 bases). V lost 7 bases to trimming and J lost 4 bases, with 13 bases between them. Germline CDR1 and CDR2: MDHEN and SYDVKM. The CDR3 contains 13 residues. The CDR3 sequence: CASTSLGGYGYTF. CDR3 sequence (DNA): TGTGCCAGCACCTCGCTCGGGGGCTATGGCTACACCTTC.

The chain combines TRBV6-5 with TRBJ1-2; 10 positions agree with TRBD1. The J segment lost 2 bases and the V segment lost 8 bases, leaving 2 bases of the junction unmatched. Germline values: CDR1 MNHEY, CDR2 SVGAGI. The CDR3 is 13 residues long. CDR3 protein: CASGDRGNYGYTF. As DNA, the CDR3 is TGTGCCAGCGGGGACAGGGGAAACTATGGCTACACCTTC.

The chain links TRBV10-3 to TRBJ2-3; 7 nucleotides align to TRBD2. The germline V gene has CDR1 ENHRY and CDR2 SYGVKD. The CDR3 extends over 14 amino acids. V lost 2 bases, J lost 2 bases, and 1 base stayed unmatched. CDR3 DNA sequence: TGTGCCATCAGTGAGAAGCGGGACACAGATACGCAGTATTTT. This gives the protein CAISEKRDTDTQYF.

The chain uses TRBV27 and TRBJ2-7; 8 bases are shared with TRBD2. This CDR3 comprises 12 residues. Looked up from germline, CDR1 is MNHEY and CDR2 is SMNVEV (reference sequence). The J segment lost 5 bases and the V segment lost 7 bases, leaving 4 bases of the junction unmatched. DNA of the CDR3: TGTGCCAGCACCTCGGGGGGGAACGAGCAGTACTTC. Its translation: CASTSGGNEQYF.

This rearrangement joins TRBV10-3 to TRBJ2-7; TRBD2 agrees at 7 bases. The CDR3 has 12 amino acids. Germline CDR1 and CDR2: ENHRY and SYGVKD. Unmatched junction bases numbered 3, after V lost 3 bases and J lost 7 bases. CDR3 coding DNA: TGTGCCATCAGTGATGTCGGGGGGGAGCAGTACTTC. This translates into CAISDVGGEQYF.

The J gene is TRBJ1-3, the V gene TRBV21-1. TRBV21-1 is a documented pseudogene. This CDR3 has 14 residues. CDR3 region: CASIGGVSGNTIYF. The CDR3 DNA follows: TGTGCCAGCATAGGAGGGGTCTCTGGAAACACCATATATTTT.